This TCR beta chain was sequenced during a study of blood T cells in healthy people across ages. Study-level results: Conclusively comparing naive with antigen-experienced cells was impossible with unsorted PBMCs.

Germline CDR1 and CDR2: ENHRY and SYGVKD. V shed 3 bases, J shed 7 bases, and the junction held 8 bases outside the gene matches. This CDR3 has 14 residues. For the second PCR, which ran for roughly 6 to 12 cycles, a sample-barcoded 5' primer and a J-beta primer mix were used. Tagging of each cDNA molecule was performed by a template-switch adaptor with 12 random nucleotides. MiXCR, applied by TCRdb to the 5' RACE reads, yields one record per CDR3 protein. The repertoire holds 1.5 million to 1.8 million distinct CDR3 sequences, with about 45% as singletons. A remark on this clonotype: What it binds is unknown.

Specimen: blood. V gene TRBV10-3 combines with J gene TRBJ2-7; 8 nucleotides align to TRBD2. This TCR was sampled from a woman aged 18-29 years in good health. The CDR3 nucleotides are TGTGCCATCAGTGAAGCGGGAGCTGTTAGAGAGCAGTACTTC. As protein: CAISEAGAVREQYF.